The 28 T cell receptor beta chains listed next were all sequenced from one sample in a study of T cell clonality in common variable immunodeficiency. Clones were sequenced by immunoSEQ multiplex PCR, and TCRdb holds only the in-frame ones, with some missing. In total the sample includes tens of thousands of clones, none of them seen once. The sequencing sample was made of peripheral blood mononuclear cells. The receptors were gathered from a person between 18 and 75 years old in good health.

This clone has just a few counts. A junction end diverges from the germline sequence, so it may reflect a read error. Read sequence stops 3 residues before the CDR3 end, and the germline J gene provides the missing end. The chain links TRBV7-7 to TRBJ1-1; tentative D call: TRBD1 (6 bases). This CDR3 is built from 13 residues. Germline CDR1 and CDR2: SSHAT and FNYEAQ (reference sequence). The CDR3 here is CASSTGTSETAFF. Incomplete CDR3 DNA: TGTGCTAGCAGCACAGGGACTAGTGAGACA.

This clone was counted a few times. The CDR3 end lies 3 residues beyond the end of the read and is filled in from the germline J gene. The V gene is TRBV5-1, the J gene TRBJ1-3; 7 nucleotides line up with TRBD1. CDR3 length equals 19 residues. CDR1 SGHRS and CDR2 YFSETQ come from the germline V gene. Unmatched junction bases numbered 17, after V lost 4 bases and J lost 1 base. CDR3 in amino acids: CASSVRPSDRERSGNTIYF. The covered CDR3 bases are TGCGCCAGCAGCGTCCGACCTTCAGACAGGGAGAGATCTGGAAACACC.

This clone was seen many times. The sequence runs out 3 residues before the end of the CDR3; the remainder is reconstructed from the germline J gene. The chain recombines TRBV20-1 with TRBJ2-3; TRBD2 matches at 12 bases. This CDR3 comprises 17 residues. Germline V CDR1 and CDR2: DFQATT, SNEGSKA (reference sequence). The J segment lost 4 bases and the V segment lost 2 bases, leaving 10 bases of the junction unmatched. The CDR3 region is CSARKMLAGGLSDTQYF. The CDR3 DNA, read in part, is TGCAGTGCTAGAAAGATGCTAGCGGGGGGGCTGTCAGATACG.

This clone appeared many times. Read data end 3 residues before the CDR3 end; the end is taken from the germline J gene. This chain uses TRBV13 with TRBJ2-7; 8 nucleotides match TRBD2. J lost 6 bases, V lost 5 bases, and 12 bases had no gene match. In germline, CDR1 is PRHDT, CDR2 FYEKMQ (reference sequence). The CDR3 extends over 15 amino acids. The chain's CDR3 is CASSLSRRGVGEQYF. Partial CDR3 DNA: TGTGCCAGCAGCCTTTCCCGGCGGGGGGTAGGCGAG.

This clone showed up many times. The missing CDR3 end, 3 residues past where the read stops, is filled in from the germline J gene. The chain carries TRBV18 and TRBJ2-7, with D perhaps assigned TRBD1 or TRBD2 (6 bases each). The CDR3 runs 12 residues. Trimming cost V 8 bases and J 3 bases, with 11 bases left between them. The germline V gene encodes CDR1 KGHSH and CDR2 LQKENI. CDR3 DNA, as far as it was read: TGTGCCAGCCACGGAGGGGGCTACGAG. This gives the protein CASHGGGYE. The CDR3 in full is CASHGGGYEQYF.

The CDR3 is CASSPLTSGSELAKNIQYF. Partial CDR3 DNA: TGTGCCAGCTCACCACTGACTAGCGGGAGCGAGCTAGCCAAAAACATT. The chain recombines TRBV18 with TRBJ2-4; 12 nucleotides line up with TRBD2. With the read ending 3 residues before the CDR3 end, the germline J gene is used to fill in that end. In germline, CDR1 is KGHSH, CDR2 LQKENI. CDR3 length: 19 amino acids. V lost 1 base, J lost 0 bases, and 7 bases stayed unmatched.

This clone was found many times. The missing CDR3 end, 3 residues past where the read stops, is filled in from the germline J gene. V gene TRBV20-1 combines with J gene TRBJ2-5; 10 bases are a match to TRBD1. Germline CDR1 reads DFQATT; CDR2 reads SNEGSKA (reference sequence). CDR3 length: 13 residues. This chain's CDR3 is CSAPGQGFETQYF. CDR3 DNA, as far as it was read: TGCAGCGCACCGGGACAGGGGTTCGAGACC.

Ten or more counts support this clone. The CDR3 extends 3 residues past the end of the read, so its final part is completed from the germline J gene. The J gene is TRBJ2-2, the V gene TRBV7-2, with D unclear. The CDR3 extends over 15 amino acids. Trimming cost V 1 base and J 3 bases, with 9 bases left between them. CDR1 SGHTA and CDR2 FQGNSA come from the germline V gene. The CDR3 DNA, read in part, is TGTGCCAGCAGCTTAGTCATGGCGGACACCGGGGAG. It translates to CASSLVMADTGE. The full CDR3 sequence reads CASSLVMADTGELFF. Full variable domain (remainder filled in from reference TRBV7-2 and TRBJ2-2): GAGVSQSPSNKVTEKGKDVELRCDPISGHTALYWYRQSLGQGLEFLIYFQGNSAPDKSGLPSDRFSAERTGGSVSTLTIQRTQQEDSAVYLCASSLVMADTGELFFGEGSRLTVL.

This clone was seen repeatedly, ten times or more. The CDR3 end falls 3 residues outside the read, so it is completed with the germline J gene. V gene TRBV19 combines with J gene TRBJ2-7, with TRBD2 as a possible D gene (6 bases). CDR3 length: 15 residues. Trimming pared 3 bases from V and 2 bases from J, leaving 14 bases between. Per germline, CDR1 LNHDA and CDR2 SQIVND (reference sequence). The CDR3 spells CASSIEAGPTYEQYF. Incomplete CDR3 DNA: TGTGCCAGTAGTATCGAGGCGGGGCCGACCTACGAG.

In regard to this clone: The read finishes 3 residues shy of the CDR3 end, and the germline J gene is used to complete it. The chain combines TRBV7-6 with TRBJ2-4, with a possible D match to TRBD2 (6 bases). Trimming left V 3 bases short and J 8 bases short, with 14 bases between. Germline lookup yields CDR1 SGHVS and CDR2 FNYEAQ. The CDR3 runs to 14 residues. The CDR3 DNA, read in part, is TGTGCCAGCAGCTTGGGGTGGGGGGTGGACATT. Its translation is CASSLGWGVDI. The full CDR3 protein reads CASSLGWGVDIQYF.

This clone was seen a few times. Compared with germline, one end of the junction differs, possibly owing to a read error. With the read ending 3 residues before the CDR3 end, the germline J gene is used to fill in that end. The gene calls are TRBV5-6 and TRBJ2-4; D possibly corresponds to TRBD2 (5 bases). The CDR3 extends over 14 amino acids. Germline lookup yields CDR1 SGHDT and CDR2 YYEEEE. The DNA read from the CDR3 is TGTGCCCGCAGCTCCGACAATTCGGGGAACATT. Translated, it gives CARSSDNSGNI. The CDR3 in its entirety is CARSSDNSGNIQYF.

This clone was recorded at least ten times. CDR3 DNA (partial): TGTGCCAGCAGCCCCACGTCCGGCTACGAG. Protein product: CASSPTSGYE. The full CDR3 protein is CASSPTSGYEQYF. The V gene is TRBV9, the J gene TRBJ2-7; no firm D call. The observed sequence ends 3 residues before the CDR3 terminus, with the missing tail filled in from the germline J gene. The CDR3 is made up of 13 amino acids. The ends were cut back, 4 bases at V and 3 bases at J, with 11 bases in the middle. Germline CDR1 is SGDLS and CDR2 is YYNGEE.

This clone occurred many times. The sequence runs out 3 residues before the end of the CDR3; the remainder is reconstructed from the germline J gene. The V gene is TRBV20-1, the J gene TRBJ2-2, with a tentative D call TRBD2 (5 bases). The germline V gene encodes CDR1 DFQATT and CDR2 SNEGSKA (reference sequence). V was clipped by 2 bases and J by 3 bases, with 7 bases between them. The CDR3 has 13 amino acids. CDR3 residues: CSARSGDTGELFF. CDR3 bases read: TGCAGTGCTAGATCCGGGGACACCGGGGAG.

This clone was seen at least ten times. The read halts 3 residues ahead of the CDR3 end, with the missing end drawn from the germline J gene. This sequence joins TRBV7-6 and TRBJ2-1; 7 nucleotides agree with TRBD2. Trimming cost V 6 bases and J 0 bases; bases outside gene matches: 2. This CDR3 region has 14 residues. Germline CDR1 reads SGHVS; CDR2 reads FNYEAQ. CDR3 bases read: TGTGCCAGCAGTCCGGGGGGCTCCTACAATGAG. Its translation: CASSPGGSYNE. The entire CDR3 reads CASSPGGSYNEQFF.

This clone was observed at least ten times. The CDR3 end falls 3 residues outside the read, so it is completed with the germline J gene. The rearrangement joins TRBV7-2 to TRBJ2-1; D possibly matches TRBD1 or TRBD2 (5 bases each). Trimming shortened V by 5 bases and J by 2 bases, and 10 bases separated the two germline ends. Germline V lookup: CDR1 SGHTA, CDR2 FQGNSA. The CDR3 covers 14 residues. This CDR3 is CASSIRGAYNEQFF. The CDR3 bases that were read are TGTGCCAGCAGCATCCGAGGGGCCTACAATGAG.

This clone was counted ten times or more. The read ends 3 residues shy of where the CDR3 ends; the end is completed using the germline J gene. The chain couples TRBV2 to TRBJ1-6, with D possibly being TRBD1 (5 bases). The CDR3 has 14 residues. Trimming removed 4 bases from V and 5 bases from J, with 9 bases in between. In germline, CDR1 is SNHLY, CDR2 FYNNEI. The CDR3 bases that were read are TGTGCCAGCAGTGGGACACCGGATAATTCACCC. Its translation: CASSGTPDNSP. Given in full, the CDR3 is CASSGTPDNSPLHF.

This clone was detected many times. From the germline J gene comes the end of the CDR3, since the read stops 3 residues before it. The chain is built from TRBV5-8 and TRBJ2-4; 7 bases map to TRBD1. With V trimmed by 5 bases and J by 5 bases, 4 bases remained unmatched. This CDR3 region has 13 residues. Looked up from germline, CDR1 is SGHTS and CDR2 is YDEGEE. The chain's CDR3 is CASRRQGENIQYF. The sequenced CDR3 bases are TGTGCCAGCAGAAGACAGGGTGAAAACATT.

The table lists this clone with many counts. The observed sequence ends 3 residues before the CDR3 terminus, with the missing tail filled in from the germline J gene. The chain carries TRBV6-2 or TRBV6-3 and TRBJ2-1; TRBD2 matches at 14 bases. Trimming cost V 5 bases and J 7 bases; bases outside gene matches: 1. The germline V gene has CDR1 MNHEY and CDR2 SVGEGT. This CDR3 is 14 amino acids long. CDR3 protein: CASSGLAGGNEQFF. The part of the CDR3 DNA that was read is TGTGCCAGCAGTGGACTAGCGGGGGGTAATGAG.

This clone was detected only a few times. The CDR3 extends 3 residues past the end of the read, so its final part is completed from the germline J gene. The chain links TRBV2 to TRBJ2-3; possible D gene TRBD2, 6 bases. Germline CDR1 reads SNHLY; CDR2 reads FYNNEI. The CDR3 consists of 13 residues. CDR3 DNA, as far as it was read: TGTGCCAGCAGTGAATGGGGGGTTGGGACG. Translation: CASSEWGVGT. The entire CDR3 protein is CASSEWGVGTQYF.

This clone was counted ten times or more. A junction boundary mismatches the germline segment, possibly from a read error. The CDR3 extends 3 residues past the end of the read, so its final part is completed from the germline J gene. V usage is TRBV20-1 and J usage is TRBJ1-5, with a possible D match to TRBD1 (5 bases). The CDR3 length is 14 residues. Germline V lookup: CDR1 DFQATT, CDR2 SNEGSKA (reference sequence). CDR3 DNA (partial): TGCAGTGCGAGAGCTTGGGGCAGCAATCAGCCC. It encodes CSARAWGSNQP. Given in full, the CDR3 is CSARAWGSNQPQHF.

This clone was seen ten or more times. The read stops 3 residues short of the end of the CDR3; the missing end is completed from the germline J gene. The chain links TRBV7-9 to TRBJ1-2, with D tentatively TRBD1 (5 bases). Germline V gene data show CDR1 as SEHNR and CDR2 as FQNEAQ (reference sequence). The CDR3 runs to 13 residues. The germline V and J ends were trimmed by 3 bases and 2 bases, with 7 bases remaining between them. The chain's CDR3 is CASSFEGNYGYTF. The part of the CDR3 DNA that was read is TGTGCCAGCAGCTTCGAGGGGAACTATGGC.

This clone was found many times. Coverage ceases 3 residues before the CDR3 finishes, and the germline J gene fills in the end. The rearrangement joins TRBV6-1 to TRBJ2-4; 10 nucleotides line up with TRBD1. From germline, CDR1 is MNHNS and CDR2 SASEGT. The CDR3 covers 15 residues. The chain's CDR3 is CASSESGTGAMIQYF. The covered CDR3 bases are TGTGCCAGCAGTGAGAGCGGGACAGGGGCCATGATT.

This clone was seen at least ten times. The read ends 3 residues early relative to the CDR3; the germline J gene fills the gap. The V call is TRBV19, the J call TRBJ2-7, with D possibly matching TRBD1 (6 bases). Germline values: CDR1 LNHDA, CDR2 SQIVND (reference sequence). The CDR3 has 15 residues. Trimming took 5 bases from V and 0 from J, leaving 14 bases between them. CDR3 in amino acids: CASSLLGGSSYEQYF. CDR3 bases read: TGTGCCAGTAGTCTTCTTGGGGGCAGCTCCTACGAG.

This clone turned up a few times. The read finishes 3 residues shy of the CDR3 end, and the germline J gene is used to complete it. The V call is TRBV5-1, the J call TRBJ2-5; 12 bases agree with TRBD2. Trimming took 5 bases from V and 5 from J; bases not matched to a gene: 13. The CDR3 covers 17 residues. The germline V gene has CDR1 SGHRS and CDR2 YFSETQ. The chain's CDR3 is CASRRLAGAGMFETQYF. CDR3 bases read: TGCGCCAGCAGACGACTAGCGGGGGCCGGAATGTTCGAGACC.

This clone has only a few counts. At one end the junction does not follow the germline gene, possibly because of a read error. With the read ending 3 residues before the CDR3 end, the germline J gene is used to fill in that end. Other DNA sequences in this specimen translate into the identical CDR3. The chain employs TRBV7-2 and TRBJ1-3; TRBD1 might be the D (5 bases). Germline V gene data show CDR1 as SGHTA and CDR2 as FQGNSA. The CDR3 covers 14 residues. CDR3 loop: CASSLGGTGNTIYF. The sequenced CDR3 bases are TGTGCCAGCAGCTTAGGGGGCACTGGAAACACG.

This clone was detected only a few times. From the germline J gene comes the end of the CDR3, since the read stops 3 residues before it. The V and J genes are TRBV2 and TRBJ1-5, with a possible D match to TRBD1 (5 bases). Deletions cut 6 bases from V and 4 bases from J, with 10 bases between. The CDR3 runs to 13 residues. CDR1 is SNHLY and CDR2 is FYNNEI in the germline V gene. CDR3 bases read: TGTGCCAGCAGGACAGTGTCAAATCAGCCC. Translating gives CASRTVSNQP. The entire CDR3 protein reads CASRTVSNQPQHF.

This clone has ten or more counts. The DNA ends 3 residues before the CDR3 does, and the rest of the CDR3 is filled in from the germline J gene. This chain uses TRBV4-1 with TRBJ1-6, with TRBD1 matching over 9 bases. The CDR3 consists of 16 residues. V lost 0 bases and J lost 9; bases outside the gene matches: 6. Germline loops: CDR1 MGHRA, CDR2 YSYEKL. CDR3 DNA, as far as it was read: TGCGCCAGCAGCCAAGAGAGGGGGACAGGGAGTTCACCC. It translates to CASSQERGTGSSP. The whole CDR3 protein reads CASSQERGTGSSPLHF.

At least ten counts were recorded for this clone. The read gets to within 3 residues of the CDR3 end, and the germline J gene fills in the rest. The gene calls are TRBV19 and TRBJ2-1; D is perhaps TRBD2 (7 bases). Trimming shortened V by 5 bases and J by 6 bases, and 20 bases separated the two germline ends. Germline V gene lookup returns CDR1 LNHDA and CDR2 SQIVND (reference sequence). The CDR3 contains 16 residues. CDR3 residues: CASSPKGGSGPNEQFF. Partial CDR3 DNA: TGTGCCAGTAGTCCCAAGGGGGGGAGCGGCCCCAATGAG.